Listed below are T cell receptor beta chains from one sample, sequenced in a study of blood T cells in healthy people across ages. A single record per CDR3 protein comes from TCRdb applying MiXCR to the 5' RACE reads. The sample has 650,000 to 700,000 distinct CDR3 sequences; 45% to 60% are singletons. What was sequenced was blood. These receptors came from a woman at least 80 years old in good health. The CDR3 runs from the conserved cysteine through the conserved F or W. The order of the fields is D gene, V gene, clone size, J gene, CDR3 protein, CDR3 DNA. The D gene is left open where the match is weak. The size entry is marked missing in some rows and otherwise reads once, few, many or a size class.

-,TRBV29-1,-,TRBJ2-1,CSAGTSEVDNEQFF,TGCAGCGCTGGAACTAGTGAGGTCGACAATGAGCAGTTCTTC
TRBD1,TRBV7-8,-,TRBJ2-4,CAGSLGQGANIQYF,TGTGCCGGCAGCCTTGGACAGGGGGCAAACATTCAGTACTTC
-,TRBV10-3,-,TRBJ2-7,CAISDLRPPYEQYF,TGTGCCATCAGTGATCTACGCCCCCCTTACGAGCAGTACTTC
-,TRBV15,few,TRBJ2-2,CATSRDVPGNGELFF,TGTGCCACCAGCAGAGATGTACCTGGTAATGGGGAGCTGTTTTTT
TRBD1,TRBV4-2,once,TRBJ2-7,CASSQGEGQGYEQYF,TGTGCCAGCAGCCAAGGGGAAGGACAGGGCTACGAGCAGTACTTC
TRBD1,TRBV2,few,TRBJ2-4,CASRGDSQNIQYF,TGTGCCAGCAGAGGGGACAGCCAAAACATTCAGTACTTC
TRBD2,TRBV12-3/TRBV12-4,-,TRBJ2-7,CASTLGLAGGLAHEQYF,TGTGCCAGCACCTTAGGACTAGCGGGAGGTCTGGCCCACGAGCAGTACTTC
TRBD2,TRBV5-1,few,TRBJ2-1,CASTPTSGNNEQFF,TGCGCCAGCACCCCGACTAGCGGGAACAATGAGCAGTTCTTC
-,TRBV29-1,-,TRBJ1-1,CSGVRLPQGDTEAFF,TGCAGCGGCGTAAGGCTCCCGCAGGGTGACACTGAAGCTTTCTTT
-,TRBV7-9,-,TRBJ1-2,CASSLPGDYGYTF,TGTGCCAGCAGCTTACCGGGAGACTATGGCTACACCTTC
-,TRBV12-3/TRBV12-4,-,TRBJ2-3,CASSFRPSLTSGPDTQYF,TGTGCCAGCAGTTTTAGACCCTCTTTAACCTCTGGCCCAGATACGCAGTATTTT
-,TRBV3-1,-,TRBJ2-5,CASSPSEGPRKTQYF,TGTGCCAGCAGCCCCTCTGAGGGGCCGAGAAAGACCCAGTACTTC
-,TRBV20-1,many,TRBJ2-1,CSAAFYNEQFF,TGCAGTGCTGCATTCTACAATGAGCAGTTCTTC
-,TRBV20-1,many,TRBJ2-7,CSVKPRTYYEQYF,TGCAGTGTCAAACCCCGGACTTACTACGAGCAGTACTTC
-,TRBV18,-,TRBJ2-4,CASSPGNMDIQYF,TGTGCCAGCTCTCCAGGTAACATGGACATTCAGTACTTC
-,TRBV7-3,-,TRBJ2-2,CASSPAPTANTGELFF,TGTGCCAGCAGCCCTGCCCCAACCGCGAACACCGGGGAGCTGTTTTTT
TRBD2,TRBV4-3,-,TRBJ2-7,CASSQFSGGGYEQYF,TGCGCCAGCAGCCAATTCAGCGGGGGAGGATACGAGCAGTACTTC
TRBD1,TRBV25-1,many,TRBJ1-1,CASRRQGQRGEAFF,TGTGCCAGCAGACGACAGGGCCAGCGAGGAGAAGCTTTCTTT
-,TRBV12-3/TRBV12-4,-,TRBJ1-5,CASSFSFRAARNQPQHF,TGTGCCAGCAGTTTTTCGTTCAGGGCAGCGCGCAATCAGCCCCAGCATTTT
-,TRBV27,-,TRBJ2-7,CASSFDPTEVYEQYF,TGTGCCAGCAGTTTCGACCCGACAGAAGTTTACGAGCAGTACTTC
TRBD1,TRBV7-9,-,TRBJ1-2,CASSVVRDSDGYTF,TGTGCCAGCAGCGTAGTCCGGGACAGCGATGGCTACACCTTC
-,TRBV12-3/TRBV12-4,few,TRBJ1-5,CASRVTLGDQPQHF,TGTGCCAGCAGGGTGACCTTAGGAGATCAGCCCCAGCATTTT
-,TRBV20-1,many,TRBJ1-5,CSVPPPRPASNQPQHF,TGCAGTGTCCCGCCGCCGAGGCCAGCGAGCAATCAGCCCCAGCATTTT
-,TRBV5-4,-,TRBJ1-2,CASSPDRNYDYTF,TGTGCCAGCAGCCCTGACAGAAACTATGACTACACCTTC
-,TRBV20-1,-,TRBJ1-2,CSASGLTHYGYTF,TGCAGTGCTAGCGGGCTAACCCACTATGGCTACACCTTC
-,TRBV27,-,TRBJ1-5,CASSFSGVRGNQPQHF,TGTGCCAGCAGTTTTTCAGGGGTTAGGGGCAATCAGCCCCAGCATTTT
-,TRBV10-3,many,TRBJ2-7,CAISESTFSYEQYF,TGTGCCATCAGTGAATCCACCTTCTCCTACGAGCAGTACTTC
-,TRBV20-1,-,TRBJ2-7,CSASTGRGQYF,TGCAGTGCTAGTACGGGGCGAGGGCAGTACTTC
-,TRBV5-1,-,TRBJ2-5,CASSLDLAGLYF,TGCGCCAGCAGCTTGGATTTGGCAGGGTTGTACTTC
-,TRBV5-1,many,TRBJ2-1,CASSLAYQGNEQFF,TGCGCCAGCAGCTTGGCTTACCAGGGGAATGAGCAGTTCTTC
-,TRBV7-2,-,TRBJ2-2,CASSFGGAPGELFF,TGTGCCAGCAGCTTTGGAGGGGCCCCCGGGGAGCTGTTTTTT
-,TRBV27,few,TRBJ2-3,CASHGRGLTDTQYF,TGTGCCAGCCATGGGAGAGGGCTCACAGATACGCAGTATTTT
-,TRBV9,few,TRBJ2-1,CASTQGGRAGNNEQFF,TGTGCCAGCACGCAGGGAGGACGAGCGGGTAACAATGAGCAGTTCTTC
TRBD2,TRBV4-2,few,TRBJ2-3,CASSQDRGLAGVGTDTQYF,TGTGCCAGCAGCCAAGATAGGGGACTAGCGGGGGTGGGGACAGATACGCAGTATTTT
TRBD1,TRBV5-1,few,TRBJ2-2,CASSPWTGKNTGELFF,TGCGCCAGCAGCCCCTGGACAGGAAAGAACACCGGGGAGCTGTTTTTT
TRBD1,TRBV20-1,-,TRBJ2-3,CSAPPLTGVDTQYF,TGCAGTGCTCCGCCCCTAACAGGGGTAGATACGCAGTATTTT
-,TRBV28,many,TRBJ2-7,CASVQGGSYEQYF,TGTGCCAGCGTCCAGGGGGGGAGCTACGAGCAGTACTTC
-,TRBV27,few,TRBJ1-4,CASSARGSGEKLFF,TGTGCCAGCAGCGCACGGGGGAGCGGTGAAAAACTGTTTTTT
-,TRBV6-6,once,TRBJ2-1,CASSYPDPRENGEQFF,TGTGCCAGCAGTTACCCGGATCCCAGGGAGAATGGTGAGCAGTTCTTC